This T cell receptor (beta chain) was sequenced during a study of blood T cell repertoires in COVID-19 (TCRdb year 2020). At the level of the whole study: Samples covering the acute and convalescent phases of COVID-19 were provided by collaborators in the United States, Italy and Spain. The material from the prospective study consisted of cDNA or gDNA derived from T cells, B-cell-depleted T cells, or PBMCs. Deeply sampled blood TCRbeta repertoires from subjects exposed to, actively infected with, or recovered from COVID-19 were included in the dataset. The repertoires were made available in a free public database intended to serve as a resource for research on the immune response to SARS-CoV-2. Samples came from the ongoing ImmuneRACE study (first 160 participants) plus 1,254 subjects from 6 global collaborators. A de-identified subject ID, COVID-19 status, age in years and sex were almost always included in the sample metadata. Where available, HLA class I and class II types were obtained from metadata supplied by the sample provider rather than from assay-based typing.

Each collaborating institution followed its own protocols to collect whole blood in K2EDTA tubes. Collaborator samples were shipped for TCRbeta analysis as frozen whole blood, isolated PBMCs, or DNA extracted from either sample type. TCRbeta CDR3 regions were amplified from genomic DNA using the immunoSEQ Assay, a bias-controlled multiplex PCR. The study's own analysis went as follows. Nucleated cell counts per sample were estimated from amplification of reference gene primers within the assay. To quantify the absolute abundance of each unique TCRbeta CDR3 rearrangement, sequence reads were collapsed and filtered. Productive Simpson clonality was computed per sample as the square root of Simpson's diversity index over productive rearrangements. This immuneACCESS table, as held by TCRdb, lists in-frame sequences with V and J called but not all clones. Of the missing ones, under half trace to an unresolved V gene in checked studies; the others have no known cause. That table furnishes V, J and clone size, whereas the DNA furnished D and trimming. This sample has 310,000 or so clones in its table, and 85% to 90% of those were observed once. Clones ranked in the top ten supply 1% to 1.5% of the sample.

Note on this clone: Its cognate antigen has yet to be identified. No qualities accompany the bases; no much larger clone lies one base away.

The germline V gene (reference sequence) provides CDR1 DFQATT and CDR2 SNEGSKA. The CDR3 has 15 amino acids, counting the end cysteine and phenylalanine. Kept here is only the CDR3 DNA, which spans 45 bases and is read in frame from base 1. The junction shows trimming of 3 bases on V and 4 bases on J, and the gene matches do not reach 11 bases of it. The paper as a whole reports these results and caveats: Clinical and demographic metadata were provided uncurated, with the amount varying by source and participant.

The specimen was peripheral blood. The TCR sequence derives from a man aged 65 to 79 with acute or convalescent COVID-19. Rearrangement joined TRBV20-1 to TRBJ2-7; 8 junctional bases match TRBD2. Read as DNA, the sequence is TGCAGTGCTAGTGGCGGGAGCGGGAGCCAGTACGAGCAGTACTTC. Its protein product is CSASGGSGSQYEQYF.